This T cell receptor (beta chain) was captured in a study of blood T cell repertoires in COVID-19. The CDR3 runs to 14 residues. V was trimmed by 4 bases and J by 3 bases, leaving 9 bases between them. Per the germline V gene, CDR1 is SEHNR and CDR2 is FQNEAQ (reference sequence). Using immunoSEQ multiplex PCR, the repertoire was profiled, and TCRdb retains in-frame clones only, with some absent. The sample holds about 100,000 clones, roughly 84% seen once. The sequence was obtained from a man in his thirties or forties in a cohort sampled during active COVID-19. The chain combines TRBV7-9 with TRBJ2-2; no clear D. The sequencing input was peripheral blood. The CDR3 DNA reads TGTGCCAGCAGCTCTTTTAGATACACCGGGGAGCTGTTTTTT. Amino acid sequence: CASSSFRYTGELFF.